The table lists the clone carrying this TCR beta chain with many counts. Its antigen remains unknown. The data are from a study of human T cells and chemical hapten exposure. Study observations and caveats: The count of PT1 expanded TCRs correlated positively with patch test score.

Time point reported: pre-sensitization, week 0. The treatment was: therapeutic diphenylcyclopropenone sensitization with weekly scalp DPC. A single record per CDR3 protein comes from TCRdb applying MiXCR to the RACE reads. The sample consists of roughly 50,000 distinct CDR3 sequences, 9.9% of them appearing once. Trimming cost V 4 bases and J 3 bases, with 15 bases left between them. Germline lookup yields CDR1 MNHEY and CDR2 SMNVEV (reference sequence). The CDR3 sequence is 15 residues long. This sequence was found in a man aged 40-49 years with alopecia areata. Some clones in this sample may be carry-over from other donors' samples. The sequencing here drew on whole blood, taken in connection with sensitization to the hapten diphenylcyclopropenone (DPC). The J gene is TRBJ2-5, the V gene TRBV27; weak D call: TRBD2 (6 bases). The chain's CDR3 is CASSSLSIAEETQYF. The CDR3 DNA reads TGTGCCAGCAGTTCGCTCTCGATAGCGGAAGAGACCCAGTACTTC.